This T cell receptor (beta chain) was retrieved from a study of CD8 T cells in Susac syndrome. The CDR3 length is 13 residues. V gave up 5 bases and J gave up 2 bases, with 9 bases separating them. Germline V gene sequence: CDR1 MNHNS, CDR2 SASEGT. A quantity of about 0.5 to 1 ug RNA underwent reverse transcription using random hexamers. TCRdb ran MiXCR on the immunoSEQ multiplex PCR reads and lists one entry per CDR3 protein. This sample yields about 200,000 distinct CDR3 sequences, of which 85% to 95% are seen a single time; 0.082% belongs to the top ten. Sequencing was done on a sample of CD4+ T cells from PBMCs. The receptor's source is a human donor with multiple sclerosis. This sequence joins TRBV6-1 and TRBJ2-5; unclear D gene. CDR3 in amino acids: CASSPQIQETQYF. In DNA, the CDR3 is TGTGCCAGCAGTCCACAAATTCAAGAGACCCAGTACTTC.